The rows below give T cell receptor beta chains drawn from one sample of a study of regulatory T cells in long-lasting Graves disease. MiXCR, run by TCRdb on the multiplex PCR reads, gives a single entry per CDR3 protein. The profile shows a few hundred thousand distinct CDR3 sequences, 20% to 25% of them singletons. This specimen was peripheral blood mononuclear cells (PBMCs), taken when the disease was refractory, from a patient treated with antithyroid drugs. These TCRs come from a female donor with Graves disease. CDR3s include the opening cysteine and the closing phenylalanine or tryptophan. A D gene is named only where the DNA matches it firmly. Clone sizes are given selectively: once, few, many, or a class where the clone is expanded.

>TRBD1|TRBV6-1|TRBJ1-6|-
TGTGCCAGCAGGGACAGGGTCGGTTCCTATAATTCACCCCTCCACTTT
CASRDRVGSYNSPLHF
>-|TRBV27|TRBJ2-7|many
TGTGCCAGCAGTTCCTTATGGACAGTCTACGAGCAGTACTTC
CASSSLWTVYEQYF
>-|TRBV7-9|TRBJ2-7|-
TGTGCCAGCAGCTCCACTTCCGGGACACAATACGAGCAGTACTTC
CASSSTSGTQYEQYF
>-|TRBV28|TRBJ1-2|many
TGTGCCAGCAGTCCCATCTTAATTCAGAGAAACTATGGCTACACCTTC
CASSPILIQRNYGYTF
>TRBD1|TRBV11-2|TRBJ2-7|-
TGTGCCAGCAGCTTAGATCGAGGGACAGGGAGGGTATACGAGCAGTACTTC
CASSLDRGTGRVYEQYF
>-|TRBV28|TRBJ1-2|many
TGTGCCAGCACACTCCTGGGGGACACTTATGGCTACACCTTC
CASTLLGDTYGYTF
>-|TRBV14|TRBJ2-1|-
TGTGCCAGCAGCCTGTCCAACTACCGGTTGGCTGAGCAGTTCTTC
CASSLSNYRLAEQFF
>-|TRBV6-2/TRBV6-3|TRBJ1-4|many
TGTGCCAGCAGTTACGACGGCAGGGGTGAAAAACTGTTTTTT
CASSYDGRGEKLFF
>-|TRBV28|TRBJ1-1|many
TGTGCCAGCAGAACCCCGGGACAAGGGAAGGTAGAAGCTTTCTTT
CASRTPGQGKVEAFF
>-|TRBV30|TRBJ2-5|many
TGTGCCCGACTAGAAGGAGAGACCCAGTACTTC
CARLEGETQYF
>TRBD1|TRBV19|TRBJ2-5|few
TGTGCCAGTAGTACCCGAACCGGGACAGGGGAAGAGACCCAGTACTTC
CASSTRTGTGEETQYF
>TRBD2|TRBV11-1|TRBJ2-5|-
TGTGCCAGCAGCCAGAGGGTGGGACTAGCCTCAAAGGGACAAGGGACCCAGTACTTC
CASSQRVGLASKGQGTQYF
>-|TRBV29-1|TRBJ2-4|-
TGCAGCGTTGAACTAAGACCGCTACCCGAACGGCCACCTTTAGCCAAAAACATTCAGTACTTC
CSVELRPLPERPPLAKNIQYF
>-|TRBV19|TRBJ2-7|-
TGTGCCAGTAGTACCCGGGACGGCCCGTACGAGCAGTACTTC
CASSTRDGPYEQYF
>-|TRBV19|TRBJ1-1|few
TGTGCCAGTAATCAGGCTTTAATGAACACTGAAGCTTTCTTT
CASNQALMNTEAFF